Reported below is one T cell receptor (beta chain). The antigen remains undetermined. One end of the junction does not line up with germline, which may come from a read error. The CDR3 is 15 residues long. Germline loops: CDR1 SGHRS, CDR2 YFSETQ. Data came from immunoSEQ multiplex PCR; TCRdb stores just in-frame clones and leaves some out. The sample records 180,000 or so clones, roughly 91% being singletons. The data were obtained in a study of T cell responses to AZD1222 COVID-19 vaccine. The overall study: Pooled samples include second doses given at about 4 or 12 weeks.

Findings and caveats of the study: Following two doses of AZD1222, Spike-specific TCR breadth and depth rose. No day 14 peak samples; only post-peak repertoires were characterized.

This TCR was sampled from an adult in good health. The specimen comprised peripheral blood, sampled on day 0 of AZD1222 vaccination. The chain links TRBV5-1 to TRBJ1-4, with D possibly matching TRBD1 (5 bases). Here the CDR3 DNA reads TGCGCCAGCAGCTTGGACGGGACGACTAGTGAAAAACTGTTTTTT. Translated, it gives CASSLDGTTSEKLFF.